The clone carrying this T cell receptor beta chain was observed a few times. Its specificity is not known. The source of the sample is a study of CD8 T cells in ankylosing spondylitis. Overall study results and limits: There was a TCR beta motif, made of several highly homologous variants, that appeared characteristic of ankylosing spondylitis blood. In reactive arthritis synovial fluid and blood, some motif variants had been reported before. There was reportedly significant enrichment of clones that were disease-linked in matched ankylosing spondylitis synovial fluid.

Using quantitative 5'-RACE with molecular barcodes, the authors made TCR beta libraries. TCRdb independently ran MiXCR on the 5' RACE reads; one entry per CDR3 protein. Among hundreds of thousands of distinct CDR3 sequences listed, roughly a quarter were seen once. The V gene's germline CDR1 is SQVTM and CDR2 ANQGSEA. Trimming shortened V by 3 bases and J by 8 bases, and 16 bases separated the two germline ends. This CDR3 is built from 13 residues. The sequence was collected from a male donor with ankylosing spondylitis. This rearrangement joins TRBV29-1 to TRBJ1-2; D uncertain. Sequenced: blood, either unsorted or a sorted T cell fraction (not recorded which). CDR3 in amino acids: CSVEGFSGRGYTF. For the CDR3, the DNA is TGCAGCGTTGAGGGGTTCTCTGGGAGAGGCTACACCTTC.